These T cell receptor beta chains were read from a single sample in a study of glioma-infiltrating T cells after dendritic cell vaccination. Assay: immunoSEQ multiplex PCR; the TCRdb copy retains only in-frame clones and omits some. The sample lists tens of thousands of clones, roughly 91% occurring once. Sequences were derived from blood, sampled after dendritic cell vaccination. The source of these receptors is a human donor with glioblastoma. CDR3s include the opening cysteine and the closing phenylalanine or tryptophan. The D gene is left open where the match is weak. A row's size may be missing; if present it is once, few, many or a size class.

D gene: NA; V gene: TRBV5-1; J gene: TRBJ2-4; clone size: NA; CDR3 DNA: TGCGCCAGCAGCTTGGAGGCGGGTTGGGACATTCAGTACTTC; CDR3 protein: CASSLEAGWDIQYF
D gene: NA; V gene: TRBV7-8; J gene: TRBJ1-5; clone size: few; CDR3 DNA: TGTGCCAGCAGCACTCCGCGGACGGGGCAGCCCCAGCATTTT; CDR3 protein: CASSTPRTGQPQHF
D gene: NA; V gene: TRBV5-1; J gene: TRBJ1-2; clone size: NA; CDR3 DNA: TGCGCCAGCAGCCAAGGACAGCCCCAGGGTGGCTACACCTTC; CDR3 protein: CASSQGQPQGGYTF
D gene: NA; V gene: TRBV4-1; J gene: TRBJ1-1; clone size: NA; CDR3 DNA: TGCGCCAGCAGCCAAGAAAGCCCCTTGAACACTGAAGCTTTCTTT; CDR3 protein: CASSQESPLNTEAFF
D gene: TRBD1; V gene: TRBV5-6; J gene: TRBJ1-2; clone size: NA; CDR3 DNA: TGTGCCAGCAGCATTGGGACAGACTATGGCTACACCTTC; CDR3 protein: CASSIGTDYGYTF
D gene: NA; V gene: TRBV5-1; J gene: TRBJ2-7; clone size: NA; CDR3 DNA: TGCGCCAGCAGCACCCTATACGGCTACGAGCAGTACTTC; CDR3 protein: CASSTLYGYEQYF
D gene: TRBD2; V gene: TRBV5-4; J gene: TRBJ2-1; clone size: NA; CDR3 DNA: TGTGCCAGCAGCTTGGCGGGCGGGAGCGTGAGCAATGAGCAGTTCTTC; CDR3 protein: CASSLAGGSVSNEQFF
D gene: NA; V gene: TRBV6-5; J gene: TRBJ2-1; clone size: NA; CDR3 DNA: TGTGCCAGCAGTTCGTCACTAGGAGTTGCCTACAATGAGCAGTTCTTC; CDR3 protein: CASSSSLGVAYNEQFF
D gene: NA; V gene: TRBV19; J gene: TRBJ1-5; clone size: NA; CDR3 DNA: TGTGCCAGTAGTATGATATCGGGCCATGAGGGTCAGCCCCAGCATTTT; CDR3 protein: CASSMISGHEGQPQHF
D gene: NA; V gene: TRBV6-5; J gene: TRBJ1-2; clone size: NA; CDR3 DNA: TGTGCCAGCAGTTACTCGAGGTGGTCAGTTGGTTATGGCTACACCTTC; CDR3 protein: CASSYSRWSVGYGYTF
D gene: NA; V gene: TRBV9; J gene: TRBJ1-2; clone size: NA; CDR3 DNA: TGTGCCAGCAGCGTTGCAGGGGCTAACTATGGCTACACCTTC; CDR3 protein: CASSVAGANYGYTF
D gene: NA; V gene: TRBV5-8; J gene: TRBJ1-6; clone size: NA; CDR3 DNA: TGTGCCAGCAGCTTGGACAGGGAGAGTTCACCCCTCCACTTT; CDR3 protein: CASSLDRESSPLHF
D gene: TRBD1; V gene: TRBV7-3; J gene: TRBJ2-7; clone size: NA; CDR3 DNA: TGTGCCAGCAGCTTAACGGCAGGGACAGAGTTCTACGAGCAGTACTTC; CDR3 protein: CASSLTAGTEFYEQYF
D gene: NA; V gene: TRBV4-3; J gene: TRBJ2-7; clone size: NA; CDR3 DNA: TGCGCCAGCAGCCAAGAGGCGGGAAGGGTCCACGAGCAGTACTTC; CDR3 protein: CASSQEAGRVHEQYF
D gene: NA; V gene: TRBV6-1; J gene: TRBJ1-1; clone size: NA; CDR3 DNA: TGTGCCAGCAGTCGTACGAGTTCGTCGGGCACTGAAGCTTTCTTT; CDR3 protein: CASSRTSSSGTEAFF
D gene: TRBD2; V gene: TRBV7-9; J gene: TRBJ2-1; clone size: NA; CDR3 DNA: TGTGCCAGCAGCTTTCTAGCGGGGGCATACAATGAGCAGTTCTTC; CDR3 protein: CASSFLAGAYNEQFF
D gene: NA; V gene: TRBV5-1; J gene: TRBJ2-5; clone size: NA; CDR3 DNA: TGCGCCAGCAGCCCCTGGGCAGGGGCGATCGCACAAGAGACCCAGTACTTC; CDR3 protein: CASSPWAGAIAQETQYF
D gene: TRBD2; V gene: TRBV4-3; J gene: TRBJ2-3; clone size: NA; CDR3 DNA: TGCGCCAGCAGCCAACCGCCGGGAGGGGCCAGCACAGATACGCAGTATTTT; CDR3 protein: CASSQPPGGASTDTQYF
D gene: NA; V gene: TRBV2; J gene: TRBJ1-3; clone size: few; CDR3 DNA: TGTGCCAGCAGCTACTCCGCAGGGTCTGGAAACACCATATATTTT; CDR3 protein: CASSYSAGSGNTIYF
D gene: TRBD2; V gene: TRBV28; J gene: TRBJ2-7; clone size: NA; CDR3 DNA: TGTGCCAGCTGGACTAGCGGGAGATCCGAGCAGTACTTC; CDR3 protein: CASWTSGRSEQYF
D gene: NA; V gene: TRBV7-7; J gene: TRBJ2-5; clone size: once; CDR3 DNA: TGTGCTAGCAGCTTAGCAGCAGGACAACAAGAGACCCAGTACTTC; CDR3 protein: CASSLAAGQQETQYF
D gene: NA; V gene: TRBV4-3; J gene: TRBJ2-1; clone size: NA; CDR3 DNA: TGCGCCAGCAGCCCACGAGGGGGTCTGCTCAATGAGCAGTTCTTC; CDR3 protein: CASSPRGGLLNEQFF
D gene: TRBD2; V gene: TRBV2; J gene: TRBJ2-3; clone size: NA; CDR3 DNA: TGTGCCAGCAGCCCACTAGCGCGCACAGATACGCAGTATTTT; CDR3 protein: CASSPLARTDTQYF
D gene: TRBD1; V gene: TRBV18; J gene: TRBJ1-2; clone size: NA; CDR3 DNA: TGTGCCAGCTCACAGGGGACAGGGCCTAACTATGGCTACACCTTC; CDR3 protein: CASSQGTGPNYGYTF
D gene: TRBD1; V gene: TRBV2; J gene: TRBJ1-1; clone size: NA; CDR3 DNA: TGTGCCAGCAGGCAGGGGGCGGGCACTGAAGCTTTCTTT; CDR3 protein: CASRQGAGTEAFF
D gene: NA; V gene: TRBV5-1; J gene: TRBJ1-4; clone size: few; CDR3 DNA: TGCGCCAGCAGCACTACTCCAACTAATGAAAAACTGTTTTTT; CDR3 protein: CASSTTPTNEKLFF
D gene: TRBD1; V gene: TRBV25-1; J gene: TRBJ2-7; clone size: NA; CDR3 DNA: TGTGCCAGCAAACCCCCAGGGGGCTACGAGCAGTACTTC; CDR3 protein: CASKPPGGYEQYF
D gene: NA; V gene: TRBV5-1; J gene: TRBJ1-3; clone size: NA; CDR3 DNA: TGCGCCAGCAGCTTGTTCAGGGCCTCTGGAAACACCATATATTTT; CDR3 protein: CASSLFRASGNTIYF
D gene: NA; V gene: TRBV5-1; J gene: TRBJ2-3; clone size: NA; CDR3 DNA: TGCGCCAGCAGCTTGGTTGGCGGATATACGCAGTATTTT; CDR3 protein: CASSLVGGYTQYF
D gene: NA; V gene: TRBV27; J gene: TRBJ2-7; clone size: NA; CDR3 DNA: TGTGCCAGCAGTCCCCGTTTGTCCGTCCACGAGCAGTACTTC; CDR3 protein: CASSPRLSVHEQYF
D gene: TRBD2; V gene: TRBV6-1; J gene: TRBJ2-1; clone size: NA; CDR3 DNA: TGTGCCAGCAGTGAAGCGGGGGCCTGGACTAGCGGGGGGTACAATGAGCAGTTCTTC; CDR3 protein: CASSEAGAWTSGGYNEQFF
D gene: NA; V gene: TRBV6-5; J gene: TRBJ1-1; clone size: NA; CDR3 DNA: TGTGCCAGCAGCCCCAGGGTCGCCGGCGTCGCTTTCTTT; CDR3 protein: CASSPRVAGVAFF
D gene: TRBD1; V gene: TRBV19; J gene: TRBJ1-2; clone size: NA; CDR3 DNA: TGTGCCAGTAGTGGGACAGGGCGATCCCATGGCTACACCTTC; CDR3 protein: CASSGTGRSHGYTF
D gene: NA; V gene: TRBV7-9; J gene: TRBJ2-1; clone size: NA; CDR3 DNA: TGTGCCAGCAGCTTAATCCTGGCTAGCGCTGAGCAGTTCTTC; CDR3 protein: CASSLILASAEQFF
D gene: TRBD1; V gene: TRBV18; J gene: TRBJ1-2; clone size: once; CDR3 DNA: TGTGCCAGCTCACCATTACTCGGACAGGGGGCCGACTATGGCTACACCTTC; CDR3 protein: CASSPLLGQGADYGYTF
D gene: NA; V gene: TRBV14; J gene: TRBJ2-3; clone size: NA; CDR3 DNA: TGTGCCAGCAGCCCGGGGGGCCGGGGTCCGTGGGCGCAGTATTTT; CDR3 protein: CASSPGGRGPWAQYF
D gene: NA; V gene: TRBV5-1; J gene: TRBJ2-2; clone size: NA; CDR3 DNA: TGCGCCAGCAGCTTAGGACAGAGACCGAACACCGGGGAGCTGTTTTTT; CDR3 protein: CASSLGQRPNTGELFF
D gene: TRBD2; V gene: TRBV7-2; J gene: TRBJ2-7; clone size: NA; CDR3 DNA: TGTGCCAGCAGCCGGGGAGGGCGGGGCTCCTACGAGCAGTACTTC; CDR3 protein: CASSRGGRGSYEQYF
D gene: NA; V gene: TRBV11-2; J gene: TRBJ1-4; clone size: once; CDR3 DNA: TGTGCCAGCAGCTTAGATGGGTACAGGCTCGCAACTAATGAAAAACTGTTTTTT; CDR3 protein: CASSLDGYRLATNEKLFF
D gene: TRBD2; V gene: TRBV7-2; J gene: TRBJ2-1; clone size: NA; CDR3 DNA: TGTGCCAGCAGCCGGGGGGCGTCTAGCGGGTTCAATGAGCAGTTCTTC; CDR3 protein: CASSRGASSGFNEQFF
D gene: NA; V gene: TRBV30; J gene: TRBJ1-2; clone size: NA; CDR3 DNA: TGTGCCTGGAGGGCACCGGGAATCGAGCGGGGAGCTAACTATGGCTACACCTTC; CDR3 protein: CAWRAPGIERGANYGYTF
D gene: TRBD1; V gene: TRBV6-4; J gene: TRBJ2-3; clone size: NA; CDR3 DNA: TGTGCCAGCAGTGACCCCGGGACAGGGAACCCAGATACGCAGTATTTT; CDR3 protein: CASSDPGTGNPDTQYF
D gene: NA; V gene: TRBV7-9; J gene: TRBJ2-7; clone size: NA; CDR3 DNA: TGTGCCAGCAGCCCCACCGGGGATCTGGGGTACGAGCAGTACTTC; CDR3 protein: CASSPTGDLGYEQYF
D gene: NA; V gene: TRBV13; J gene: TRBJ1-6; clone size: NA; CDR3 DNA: TGTGCCAGCAGCTTAGGGGCCCGGGGCGGGGTAAATTCACCCCTCCACTTT; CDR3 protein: CASSLGARGGVNSPLHF
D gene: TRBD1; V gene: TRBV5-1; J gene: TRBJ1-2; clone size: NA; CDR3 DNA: TGCGCCAGCAGCTTGGCAGAGGGACAGGGATTTGGCTACACCTTC; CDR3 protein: CASSLAEGQGFGYTF